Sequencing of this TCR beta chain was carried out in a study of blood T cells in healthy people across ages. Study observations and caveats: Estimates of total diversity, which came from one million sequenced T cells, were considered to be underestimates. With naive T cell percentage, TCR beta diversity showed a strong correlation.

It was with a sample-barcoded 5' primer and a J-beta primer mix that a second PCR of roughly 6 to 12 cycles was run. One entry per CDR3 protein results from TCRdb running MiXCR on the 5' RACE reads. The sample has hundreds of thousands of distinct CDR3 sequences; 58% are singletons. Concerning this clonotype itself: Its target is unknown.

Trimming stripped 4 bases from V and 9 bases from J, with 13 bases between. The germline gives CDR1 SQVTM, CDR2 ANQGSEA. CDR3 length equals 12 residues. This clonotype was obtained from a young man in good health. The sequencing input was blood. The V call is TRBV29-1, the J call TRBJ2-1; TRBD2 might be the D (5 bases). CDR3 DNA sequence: TGCAGCGTTGGGCTCAGCGGTGGTGAGCAGTTCTTC. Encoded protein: CSVGLSGGEQFF.